Listed below are T cell receptor beta chains from one sample, sequenced in a study of blood T cell repertoires in COVID-19. Assay used: immunoSEQ multiplex PCR; TCRdb lists only in-frame clones, some missing. The sample includes about 360,000 clones, around 88% of them seen just once. The sample consisted of peripheral blood. The receptors derive from a man younger than 40 with active or convalescent COVID-19. Both conserved end residues are part of each CDR3. Fields, in order: V gene, D gene, clone size, J gene, CDR3 DNA, CDR3 protein. D genes are given only for firm matches. Rows give clone size only sometimes, using once, few, many, or a class for an expanded clone.

V gene: TRBV10-3; D gene: TRBD1; clone size: NA; J gene: TRBJ1-1; CDR3 DNA: TGTGCCATCAGGGACAGGGGCAACACTGAAGCTTTCTTT; CDR3 protein: CAIRDRGNTEAFF
V gene: TRBV7-3; D gene: NA; clone size: NA; J gene: TRBJ1-1; CDR3 DNA: TGTGCCAGCAGAATGGAGGTGGACACTGAAGCTTTCTTT; CDR3 protein: CASRMEVDTEAFF
V gene: TRBV6-6; D gene: TRBD1; clone size: NA; J gene: TRBJ1-3; CDR3 DNA: TGTGCCAGCAGTTACGCCGGACAGGGCCTCGGAAACACCATATATTTT; CDR3 protein: CASSYAGQGLGNTIYF
V gene: TRBV24-1; D gene: NA; clone size: NA; J gene: TRBJ1-4; CDR3 DNA: TGTGCCACCAGTGACGGAGGGGCCAATAATGAAAAACTGTTTTTT; CDR3 protein: CATSDGGANNEKLFF
V gene: TRBV5-4; D gene: TRBD2; clone size: NA; J gene: TRBJ2-3; CDR3 DNA: TGTGCCAGCAGTTCTGGACTAGCGGGGGAGCTGAGCACAGATACGCAGTATTTT; CDR3 protein: CASSSGLAGELSTDTQYF
V gene: TRBV6-2/TRBV6-3; D gene: NA; clone size: NA; J gene: TRBJ1-1; CDR3 DNA: TGTGCCAGCAGTTACTTGCCGTTTGGGGGGGCGAACACTGAAGCTTTCTTT; CDR3 protein: CASSYLPFGGANTEAFF
V gene: TRBV9; D gene: NA; clone size: few; J gene: TRBJ2-1; CDR3 DNA: TGTGCCAGCAGCGTAGCGCCGGACATTGAGCAGTTCTTC; CDR3 protein: CASSVAPDIEQFF
V gene: TRBV2; D gene: NA; clone size: NA; J gene: TRBJ2-2; CDR3 DNA: TGTGCCAGCAGTGGCCAGGGTATTAACACCGGGGAGCTGTTTTTT; CDR3 protein: CASSGQGINTGELFF
V gene: TRBV6-2/TRBV6-3; D gene: NA; clone size: once; J gene: TRBJ2-5; CDR3 DNA: TGTGCCAGCAGTTACAGAGGGCGACGGCAAGAGACCCAGTACTTC; CDR3 protein: CASSYRGRRQETQYF
V gene: TRBV6-1; D gene: NA; clone size: NA; J gene: TRBJ1-2; CDR3 DNA: TGTGCCAGCAGTGAAGCCGGGGAAGGCGTCGGCTATGGCTACACCTTC; CDR3 protein: CASSEAGEGVGYGYTF
V gene: TRBV9; D gene: TRBD1; clone size: NA; J gene: TRBJ2-7; CDR3 DNA: TGTGCCAGCAGTTATGACAGGGTAGGGACCGAGCAGTACTTC; CDR3 protein: CASSYDRVGTEQYF
V gene: TRBV11-3; D gene: NA; clone size: NA; J gene: TRBJ1-1; CDR3 DNA: TGTGCCAGCAGCTTAGATTCGTGGGAAGGGGACACTGAAGCTTTCTTT; CDR3 protein: CASSLDSWEGDTEAFF
V gene: TRBV7-2; D gene: NA; clone size: NA; J gene: TRBJ2-7; CDR3 DNA: TGTGCCAGCAGCTTGGGACTTGCCTACGAGCAGTACTTC; CDR3 protein: CASSLGLAYEQYF
V gene: TRBV5-8; D gene: TRBD1; clone size: NA; J gene: TRBJ1-1; CDR3 DNA: TGTGCCAGCAGCTTTAGAGGGGGCGGTGAAGCTTTCTTT; CDR3 protein: CASSFRGGGEAFF
V gene: TRBV19; D gene: NA; clone size: few; J gene: TRBJ1-2; CDR3 DNA: TGTGCCAGTAGGCCCCTAGGGGGTAGTCATGGCTACACCTTC; CDR3 protein: CASRPLGGSHGYTF
V gene: TRBV30; D gene: NA; clone size: NA; J gene: TRBJ1-4; CDR3 DNA: TGTGCCTGGACCGTACGGGGTCTTGATGAAAAACTGTTTTTT; CDR3 protein: CAWTVRGLDEKLFF
V gene: TRBV18; D gene: TRBD2; clone size: NA; J gene: TRBJ2-3; CDR3 DNA: TGTGCCAGCTCACCTTCCTCCGGACTAGCCCGAGGGGATACGCAGTATTTT; CDR3 protein: CASSPSSGLARGDTQYF
V gene: TRBV30; D gene: NA; clone size: once; J gene: TRBJ2-1; CDR3 DNA: TGTGCCTGGAGCGTAGTGGGAGGCAACAATGAGCAGTTCTTC; CDR3 protein: CAWSVVGGNNEQFF